Listed below are T cell receptor beta chains from one sample, sequenced in a study of early T cells in non-severe SARS-CoV-2 infection. A single record per CDR3 protein comes from TCRdb applying MiXCR to the 5' RACE reads. The sample shows about 80,000 distinct CDR3 sequences, around an eighth of them seen only once. The sequenced sample consisted of whole blood. The origin of the receptors is an adult who was a healthcare worker with PCR-confirmed SARS-CoV-2 infection or an uninfected control (not recorded which). Each CDR3 is given with its conserved first and last residue.

>TRBV7-6|20
CASSLVSLAGFPSSYNEQFF
>TRBV5-5|16
CASSPLSGRPSYEQYF
>TRBV18|18
CASSPLGGGPSPQETQYF
>TRBV9|14
CASSQGSSGNTIYF
>TRBV10-2|15
CASSVAGMNTGELFF
>TRBV12-3/TRBV12-4|13
CASLRIGDSPLHF
>TRBV2|14
CASSERRTTDTQYF
>TRBV19|13
CASSIRRDQPQHF
>TRBV20-1|13
CSAPTSDPAGYTF
>TRBV13|13
CASSLYGITEAFF
>TRBV4-1|17
CASSRIGTAGYTDTQYF
>TRBV19|15
CASSVGQGAPDTQYF
>TRBV5-1|14
CASSPGTPSYEQYF
>TRBV7-6|11
CASSNYEKLFF